These 11 T cell receptor beta chains originate from one sample sequenced in a study of T-cell reconstitution after alpha-beta-depleted transplantation in children. Construction of the TCRbeta library involved unique molecular identifiers. TCRdb ran MiXCR on the PCR reads and lists one entry per CDR3 protein. The table lists 200,000 to 250,000 distinct CDR3 sequences, around 9.6% of them singletons. Material: PBMCs from the stem cell graft donor, obtained from the stem cell graft. Every receptor here comes from a human donor who donated a stem cell graft to a child with acute lymphoblastic leukemia.

This chain joins TRBV20-1 and TRBJ1-1; D unclear. CDR1 and CDR2 from the germline V gene are DFQATT and SNEGSKA (reference sequence). This CDR3 has 12 amino acids. V lost 6 bases and J 2 bases, leaving 10 bases between the germline ends. For the CDR3, the DNA is TGCAGTGCCAGACGGGGAAACACTGAAGCTTTCTTT. Its protein is CSARRGNTEAFF.

This clonotype was detected ten times or more. The chain recombines TRBV5-1 with TRBJ2-7, with TRBD1 matching over 7 bases. The CDR3 totals 14 residues. Losses at the gene ends were 3 bases for V and 3 bases for J; bases not matched to a gene: 6. CDR1 and CDR2 from the germline V gene are SGHRS and YFSETQ. The CDR3 sequence: CASSSGDSFYEQYF. The CDR3 DNA reads as TGCGCCAGCAGCTCCGGGGACAGCTTCTACGAGCAGTACTTC.

This clonotype was detected ten times or more. The chain employs TRBV24-1 and TRBJ1-1, with a tentative D call TRBD1 (5 bases). With 8 bases removed from V and 5 bases from J, the gap between germline ends came to 20 bases. Looked up from germline, CDR1 is KGHDR and CDR2 is SFDVKD. This CDR3 comprises 15 residues. CDR3: CATTAFRREGTEAFF. CDR3 DNA: TGTGCCACCACTGCGTTTAGGCGAGAGGGGACTGAAGCTTTCTTT.

This clonotype was found many times. The rearrangement links TRBV5-5 to TRBJ1-5, with 7 bases matching TRBD1. Germline V CDR1 and CDR2: SGHKS, YYEKEE (reference sequence). There are 15 residues in the CDR3. V trimming: 0 bases; J trimming: 7 bases; junction bases outside the gene matches: 7. The CDR3 DNA is TGTGCCAGCAGCTTGGAAGGTAACAGGGGACAGCCCCAGCATTTT. Translating it yields CASSLEGNRGQPQHF. Complete variable domain (other parts from reference TRBV5-5 and TRBJ1-5): DAGVTQSPTHLIKTRGQQVTLRCSPISGHKSVSWYQQVLGQGPQFIFQYYEKEERGRGNFPDRFSARQFPNYSSELNVNALLLGDSALYLCASSLEGNRGQPQHFGDGTRLSIL.

The rearrangement joins TRBV20-1 to TRBJ1-5, with 8 bases fitting TRBD1. The CDR3 covers 16 residues. V lost 3 bases, J lost 7 bases, and 14 bases stayed unmatched. Germline V CDR1 and CDR2: DFQATT, SNEGSKA (reference sequence). The CDR3 spells CSARVRGRDHRQPQHF. CDR3 nucleotide sequence: TGCAGTGCTAGGGTCAGGGGGCGTGATCATCGGCAGCCCCAGCATTTT.

This clonotype has only a few counts. This rearrangement joins TRBV15 to TRBJ2-3; D is possibly TRBD1 (6 bases). This CDR3 region has 15 residues. Trimming shortened V by 4 bases and J by 4 bases, and 15 bases separated the two germline ends. Germline V lookup: CDR1 LNHNV, CDR2 YYDKDF (reference sequence). This chain's CDR3 is CATSIRVGGPDTQYF. The CDR3, as DNA: TGTGCCACCAGCATCCGGGTAGGGGGTCCAGATACGCAGTATTTT. Full variable domain (missing parts from reference TRBV15 and TRBJ2-3): DAMVIQNPRYQVTQFGKPVTLSCSQTLNHNVMYWYQQKSSQAPKLLFHYYDKDFNNEADTPDNFQSRRPNTSFCFLDIRSPGLGDTAMYLCATSIRVGGPDTQYFGPGTRLTVL.

The chain uses TRBV5-5 and TRBJ2-6; D is unclear. Germline V gene data show CDR1 as SGHKS and CDR2 as YYEKEE (reference sequence). V was trimmed by 4 bases and J by 0 bases, leaving 8 bases between them. This CDR3 comprises 15 residues. In DNA, the CDR3 is TGTGCCAGCAGCAGACCGGACTCTGGGGCCAACGTCCTGACTTTC. Amino acid sequence: CASSRPDSGANVLTF.

This chain uses TRBV12-3 or TRBV12-4 with TRBJ1-4; D is undetermined. CDR3 size: 11 residues. V dropped 7 bases and J dropped 7 bases, with 7 bases sitting between them. CDR3 DNA sequence: TGTGCCAGCACCACCGGTGAAAAACTGTTTTTT. Translated: CASTTGEKLFF.

The chain couples TRBV7-6 to TRBJ1-6; TRBD1 is a possible D gene (5 bases). V was trimmed by 3 bases and J by 6 bases, leaving 12 bases between them. CDR3 length: 15 amino acids. Germline V lookup: CDR1 SGHVS, CDR2 FNYEAQ. CDR3 amino acids: CASSFWTGTNSPLHF. The CDR3 nucleotides read TGTGCCAGCAGCTTCTGGACTGGGACTAATTCACCCCTCCACTTT.

The chain couples TRBV5-1 to TRBJ1-2, with 12 bases that match TRBD1. V dropped 0 bases and J dropped 8; count of bases not matched to a gene: 2. The CDR3 loop spans 14 amino acids. Germline V lookup: CDR1 SGHRS, CDR2 YFSETQ. Written as DNA, the CDR3 is TGCGCCAGCAGCTTGGAGGGGACAGGGGGCGGCTACACCTTC. Protein sequence: CASSLEGTGGGYTF.

V usage is TRBV20-1 and J usage is TRBJ2-7, with D possibly being TRBD1 (5 bases). V was pared by 5 bases and J by 3 bases, with 23 bases between. There are 16 residues in the CDR3. Per the germline V gene, CDR1 is DFQATT and CDR2 is SNEGSKA (reference sequence). The CDR3: CSAPAYDRRANYEQYF. The DNA for the CDR3 is TGCAGTGCTCCCGCCTATGACAGACGCGCAAACTACGAGCAGTACTTC.